These T cell receptor beta chains were read from a single sample in a study of siplizumab effects on memory and regulatory T cells. Their antigens remain unidentified. This table comes from immunoSEQ multiplex PCR, and its TCRdb copy is limited to in-frame clones, with some not included. Among nearly 4,500 clones listed, around 50% were seen once. The sample consisted of CFSE-low (dividing) CD4+ T cells sorted from an allogeneic mixed lymphocyte reaction. These receptors were taken from a human donor in good health; the cells came from an allogeneic mixed lymphocyte reaction. Some clones in this sample may be carry-over from other donors' samples. CDR3s include the opening cysteine and the closing phenylalanine or tryptophan. A D gene is named only where the DNA matches it firmly. Clone size is not always given. Where it is, it says once, few, many or a class for expanded clones.

abundance,d_gene,v_gene,j_gene,CDR3aa,CDR3nt
.,.,TRBV5-1,TRBJ1-2,CASSLAGVSSGYTF,TGCGCCAGCAGCTTGGCAGGAGTGAGTTCTGGCTACACCTTC
.,TRBD2,TRBV5-4,TRBJ2-3,CASSLTGGSTDTQYF,TGTGCCAGCAGCTTGACGGGGGGGAGCACAGATACGCAGTATTTT
.,.,TRBV5-4,TRBJ1-4,CASSLETGPSEKLFF,TGTGCCAGCAGCTTGGAGACGGGGCCGAGTGAAAAACTGTTTTTT
.,.,TRBV27,TRBJ2-6,CASSGKVWLQSRANVLTF,TGTGCCAGCAGTGGGAAGGTCTGGCTACAAAGTCGGGCCAACGTCCTGACTTTC
.,TRBD1,TRBV18,TRBJ1-1,CASSPDRVITEAFF,TGTGCCAGCTCACCAGACAGGGTCATTACTGAAGCTTTCTTT
.,.,TRBV27,TRBJ2-1,CASSLLAGKYNEQFF,TGTGCCAGCAGTTTATTGGCGGGAAAATACAATGAGCAGTTCTTC
.,.,TRBV5-4,TRBJ2-7,CASSWGRSTYEQYF,TGTGCCAGCAGTTGGGGCAGATCCACCTACGAGCAGTACTTC
.,TRBD2,TRBV15,TRBJ2-5,CATGIAGTQETQYF,TGTGCCACCGGAATAGCGGGGACACAAGAGACCCAGTACTTC
few,.,TRBV6-5,TRBJ1-6,CASSYLPRNSPLHF,TGTGCCAGCAGTTACCTCCCGAGGAATTCACCCCTCCACTTT
.,.,TRBV18,TRBJ2-5,CASSHFVKETQYF,TGTGCCAGCTCACATTTTGTTAAGGAGACCCAGTACTTC
few,TRBD1,TRBV18,TRBJ1-2,CASSPATGGAGTRADGYTF,TGTGCCAGCTCACCAGCGACAGGGGGCGCCGGTACGAGGGCCGATGGCTACACCTTC
.,TRBD2,TRBV7-9,TRBJ2-2,CASSFWGAGDTGELFF,TGTGCCAGCAGCTTTTGGGGCGCGGGGGACACCGGGGAGCTGTTTTTT
.,.,TRBV11-1,TRBJ2-5,CASSLSTETQYF,TGTGCCAGCAGCTTATCCACCGAGACCCAGTACTTC
.,.,TRBV5-1,TRBJ2-7,CASSLAATFPYEQYF,TGCGCCAGCAGCTTGGCCGCCACCTTCCCCTACGAGCAGTACTTC
.,TRBD1,TRBV5-5,TRBJ2-3,CASRLTGAGTDTQYF,TGTGCCAGCAGATTGACAGGGGCCGGCACAGATACGCAGTATTTT
.,.,TRBV6-1,TRBJ1-4,CASGRNEKLFF,TGTGCCAGCGGGCGTAATGAAAAACTGTTTTTT
.,TRBD1,TRBV18,TRBJ1-2,CASSLTGTANYGYTF,TGTGCCAGCTCACTGACCGGGACAGCTAACTATGGCTACACCTTC
large,.,TRBV6-5,TRBJ2-7,CASSYMDRGSYEQYF,TGTGCCAGCAGTTACATGGACAGAGGATCCTACGAGCAGTACTTC
.,TRBD2,TRBV6-5,TRBJ2-1,CASQMGTTSYNEQFF,TGTGCCAGCCAAATGGGGACTACCTCCTACAATGAGCAGTTCTTC
.,.,TRBV5-1,TRBJ2-7,CASSLAGGEWGEQYF,TGCGCCAGCAGCTTGGCCGGAGGGGAGTGGGGCGAGCAGTACTTC
few,.,TRBV11-2,TRBJ2-1,CASSLGLGAEQFF,TGTGCCAGCAGCTTAGGTTTAGGGGCTGAGCAGTTCTTC
few,.,TRBV10-3,TRBJ2-3,CAITETYLGTDTQYF,TGTGCCATCACCGAAACCTATTTGGGCACAGATACGCAGTATTTT
few,TRBD2,TRBV7-9,TRBJ2-1,CASSLVSFTGGLYNEQFF,TGTGCCAGCAGCTTAGTGAGTTTCACGGGAGGGCTCTACAATGAGCAGTTCTTC